A selection of T cell receptor beta chains follows, all from one sample in a study of blood T cell repertoires in COVID-19. Profiled with immunoSEQ multiplex PCR; TCRdb holds only in-frame clones, not every one. The sample shows more than 85,000 clones, 85% to 95% of them seen only once. The sequenced material came from peripheral blood. The receptor set was obtained from a man aged 55 to 69 with acute or convalescent COVID-19. CDR3s include the opening cysteine and the closing phenylalanine or tryptophan. A D gene is named only where the DNA matches it firmly. Size is omitted from some rows. Given values are once, few, many or a class for expanded clones.

>TRBJ2-3|-|-|TRBV3-1/TRBV3-2
CASSQAGEADTQYF
TGTGCCAGCAGCCAAGCGGGAGAAGCAGATACGCAGTATTTT
>TRBJ1-1|-|-|TRBV7-9
CASSHDPGTEAFF
TGTGCCAGCAGCCACGACCCGGGCACTGAAGCTTTCTTT
>TRBJ2-1|TRBD1|-|TRBV6-1
CASSELRTGSNEQFF
TGTGCCAGCAGTGAATTAAGGACAGGGTCCAATGAGCAGTTCTTC
>TRBJ1-5|TRBD1|-|TRBV28
CASRMGRGTGYQPQHF
TGTGCCAGCAGAATGGGGCGCGGGACAGGGTATCAGCCCCAGCATTTT
>TRBJ1-6|-|-|TRBV19
CASSSGLQDSPLHF
TGTGCCAGTAGTTCGGGACTTCAGGATTCACCCCTCCACTTT
>TRBJ1-4|-|-|TRBV7-9
CASSPPRGSSNEKLFF
TGTGCCAGCAGCCCCCCCCGAGGATCTTCTAATGAAAAACTGTTTTTT
>TRBJ2-3|-|-|TRBV7-2
CASSSGQFTDTQYF
TGTGCCAGCAGCTCCGGACAGTTCACAGATACGCAGTATTTT
>TRBJ2-7|-|-|TRBV7-8
CASLLQDSYEQYF
TGTGCCAGCTTACTCCAAGATTCCTACGAGCAGTACTTC
>TRBJ1-3|-|-|TRBV11-2
CASSLFGLGNTIYF
TGTGCCAGCAGCTTATTCGGGTTAGGAAACACCATATATTTT
>TRBJ1-6|-|-|TRBV28
CASSTLGQVNSPLHF
TGTGCCAGCAGTACCTTGGGCCAAGTGAATTCACCCCTCCACTTT
>TRBJ2-3|-|-|TRBV18
CASSRGSWGTDTQYF
TGTGCCAGCTCCCGGGGGTCCTGGGGCACAGATACGCAGTATTTT
>TRBJ1-3|TRBD1|-|TRBV11-3
CASSEGTGGYSSGNTIYF
TGTGCCAGCAGTGAAGGGACAGGGGGCTACAGCTCTGGAAACACCATATATTTT
>TRBJ2-2|TRBD2|-|TRBV2
CASSRGTSGVGELFF
TGTGCCAGCAGTAGAGGGACTAGCGGTGTGGGGGAGCTGTTTTTT
>TRBJ1-3|TRBD1|-|TRBV5-1
CASSLGLSGGSSGNTIYF
TGCGCCAGCAGCTTGGGCCTATCAGGGGGAAGCTCTGGAAACACCATATATTTT
>TRBJ2-7|-|-|TRBV27
CASSWAALSSEQYF
TGTGCCAGCAGTTGGGCAGCCCTATCCTCCGAGCAGTACTTC
>TRBJ2-3|TRBD2|-|TRBV7-2
CASSLSDEAGGSTDTQYF
TGTGCCAGCAGCTTATCGGATGAAGCGGGAGGGAGCACAGATACGCAGTATTTT
>TRBJ2-7|TRBD2|once|TRBV27
CASSSRLARGFEQYF
TGTGCCAGCAGTTCCCGACTAGCCCGTGGGTTCGAGCAGTACTTC
>TRBJ1-1|-|-|TRBV2
CATLGDRGGTEAFF
TGTGCCACCCTTGGGGACCGGGGGGGCACTGAAGCTTTCTTT
>TRBJ1-5|TRBD1|-|TRBV6-1
CASSEMEGAGGQPQHF
TGTGCCAGCAGTGAAATGGAGGGGGCGGGAGGTCAGCCCCAGCATTTT
>TRBJ2-3|-|-|TRBV7-9
CASSLEPGAHTDTQYF
TGTGCCAGCAGCTTAGAGCCAGGGGCCCACACAGATACGCAGTATTTT
>TRBJ2-2|TRBD2|-|TRBV7-7
CASSFQPGLAGGELFF
TGTGCTAGCAGCTTTCAACCGGGACTAGCGGGCGGGGAGCTGTTTTTT
>TRBJ2-3|TRBD2|-|TRBV18
CASSPGGGRSTDTQYF
TGTGCCAGCTCACCAGGGGGCGGGAGGAGCACAGATACGCAGTATTTT
>TRBJ2-7|TRBD2|-|TRBV6-2/TRBV6-3
CASSSLAGGLYEQYF
TGTGCCAGCAGTTCTCTAGCGGGAGGATTGTACGAGCAGTACTTC
>TRBJ1-5|-|once|TRBV27
CASRPLGGIYSNQPQHF
TGTGCCAGCAGACCCCTGGGGGGAATCTATAGCAATCAGCCCCAGCATTTT
>TRBJ2-5|TRBD1|-|TRBV5-1
CASSLAGTGEGQETQYF
TGCGCCAGCAGCTTGGCCGGGACAGGGGAGGGGCAAGAGACCCAGTACTTC
>TRBJ2-2|-|-|TRBV7-2
CASSFVGGTGELFF
TGTGCCAGCAGCTTCGTGGGGGGCACCGGGGAGCTGTTTTTT
>TRBJ2-7|-|-|TRBV21-1
CASSLAGGNYEQYF
TGTGCCAGCAGCCTAGCGGGTGGAAACTACGAGCAGTACTTC
>TRBJ1-1|-|-|TRBV24-1
CATRDSGNPGTEAFF
TGTGCCACCAGAGACTCAGGGAACCCTGGCACTGAAGCTTTCTTT
>TRBJ1-2|-|-|TRBV7-2
CASSLVESAYGYTF
TGTGCCAGCAGCTTAGTAGAGTCTGCATATGGCTACACCTTC
>TRBJ2-3|-|-|TRBV12-3/TRBV12-4
CASSYEAVDTQYF
TGTGCCAGCAGTTACGAAGCGGTAGATACGCAGTATTTT
>TRBJ1-2|TRBD1|-|TRBV2
CASSANPKGTGTSGYTF
TGTGCCAGCAGCGCAAACCCCAAGGGGACAGGGACTTCCGGCTACACCTTC
>TRBJ1-2|-|-|TRBV7-3
CASSLEGSLGYTF
TGTGCCAGCAGCTTAGAGGGTAGTCTTGGCTACACCTTC
>TRBJ1-4|TRBD1|-|TRBV3-1/TRBV3-2
CASSRSRGSTNEKLFF
TGTGCCAGCAGCCGGAGCAGGGGGTCAACTAATGAAAAACTGTTTTTT
>TRBJ2-7|TRBD2|-|TRBV5-1
CASSLTPTSGRPPGEQYF
TGCGCCAGCAGCTTGACCCCGACTAGCGGGAGACCCCCTGGCGAGCAGTACTTC
>TRBJ1-1|-|once|TRBV7-6
CASTLNQGTEAFF
TGTGCCAGCACTCTAAACCAGGGCACTGAAGCTTTCTTT
>TRBJ2-7|-|once|TRBV6-2/TRBV6-3
CASSYSTGDLREQYF
TGTGCCAGCAGTTACTCGACAGGCGACCTTAGGGAGCAGTACTTC
>TRBJ2-1|TRBD1|-|TRBV19
CASSIESGGFYNEQFF
TGTGCCAGTAGTATAGAGTCAGGGGGCTTCTACAATGAGCAGTTCTTC
>TRBJ2-1|TRBD1|-|TRBV12-3/TRBV12-4
CASSLSGTDRFF
TGTGCCAGCAGTTTATCGGGGACAGACAGGTTCTTC
>TRBJ2-3|-|-|TRBV12-1
CASSFAERGLAEDYTDTQYF
TGTGCCAGCAGCTTTGCGGAGAGGGGACTAGCGGAAGATTACACAGATACGCAGTATTTT
>TRBJ2-1|-|-|TRBV29-1
CSVGRDVYNEQFF
TGCAGCGTTGGACGGGATGTATACAATGAGCAGTTCTTC
>TRBJ2-7|TRBD1|few|TRBV7-9
CASSLGFGDRREQYF
TGTGCCAGCAGCTTAGGTTTCGGGGACAGGCGCGAGCAGTACTTC
>TRBJ2-1|TRBD2|-|TRBV27
CASSLSRTSRQFF
TGTGCCAGCAGTTTATCCAGGACTAGCCGTCAGTTCTTC